The source of this T cell receptor beta chain is a study of blood T cell repertoires in COVID-19. At the level of the study: Sites across the United States, Italy and Spain contributed samples from acute and convalescent COVID-19. Sources were T cells, B-cell-depleted T cells, or PBMCs; the material itself was cDNA or gDNA.

The V segment lost 5 bases and the J segment 5 bases; nucleotides outside the gene matches: 10. The CDR3 totals 15 residues. From germline, CDR1 is SEHNR and CDR2 FQNEAQ (reference sequence). Using immunoSEQ multiplex PCR, the repertoire was profiled, and TCRdb retains in-frame clones only, with some absent. The top ten hold 4.2% of the sample, which has roughly 280,000 clones, approximately 81% seen once. The genes are TRBV7-9 and TRBJ2-3, with 7 bases fitting TRBD2. The specimen was peripheral blood. This TCR was recovered from a man aged 60-69 years with acute or convalescent COVID-19. CDR3 in DNA: TGTGCCAGCAGCCCCCCAGGACTAGGGCAAGATACGCAGTATTTT. It translates to CASSPPGLGQDTQYF. The whole variable domain, remainder taken from reference TRBV7-9 and TRBJ2-3, is DTGVSQNPRHKITKRGQNVTFRCDPISEHNRLYWYRQTLGQGPEFLTYFQNEAQLEKSRLLSDRFSAERPKGSFSTLEIQRTEQGDSAMYLCASSPPGLGQDTQYFGPGTRLTVL.